These T cell receptor beta chains were read from a single sample in a study of blood T cell repertoires in COVID-19. Assay used: immunoSEQ multiplex PCR; TCRdb lists only in-frame clones, some missing. Found here are 300,000 to 400,000 clones, under 90% of them singletons; the top ten hold approximately 4.7%. Source material: PBMCs or T cells enriched from blood (not recorded which). The source is a man between 60 and 70 years old who had recovered from COVID-19. The CDR3 runs from the conserved cysteine through the conserved F or W. Each record gives: V gene, J gene, clone size, D gene, CDR3 protein, CDR3 DNA. A D gene is named only where the DNA matches it firmly. The size field is filled for only some rows; it gives once, few, many or a size class.

>TRBV10-3|TRBJ2-7|-|TRBD1
CATSRDRAYEQYF
TGTGCCACTTCCCGGGACAGGGCCTACGAGCAGTACTTC
>TRBV7-3|TRBJ2-1|-|TRBD2
CASSPQGLAGNEQFF
TGTGCCAGCAGCCCCCAGGGACTAGCGGGAAATGAGCAGTTCTTC
>TRBV14|TRBJ2-2|-|-
CASSQIGQGGPGELFF
TGTGCCAGCAGCCAGATCGGGCAGGGTGGGCCCGGGGAGCTGTTTTTT
>TRBV18|TRBJ2-6|-|-
CASSPGRSGANVLTF
TGTGCCAGCTCCCCAGGGCGCTCTGGGGCCAACGTCCTGACTTTC
>TRBV28|TRBJ2-5|-|-
CASSPAVQETQYF
TGTGCCAGCAGTCCAGCGGTTCAAGAGACCCAGTACTTC
>TRBV11-2|TRBJ2-4|-|-
CASSLEIGSNIQYF
TGTGCCAGCAGCTTAGAAATCGGGAGCAACATTCAGTACTTC
>TRBV5-6|TRBJ1-6|-|TRBD1
CASSRQDRVARSPLHF
TGTGCCAGCAGCCGTCAGGACAGGGTAGCGAGATCACCCCTCCACTTT
>TRBV7-6|TRBJ2-1|once|-
CASSLAGLSSYNEQFF
TGTGCCAGCAGCTTAGCGGGCTTGAGCTCCTACAATGAGCAGTTCTTC
>TRBV19|TRBJ2-5|-|-
CASSIIAEAGETQYF
TGTGCCAGTAGTATAATAGCGGAGGCCGGTGAGACCCAGTACTTC
>TRBV10-3|TRBJ2-7|few|TRBD2
CAISEGVTSGRFGEQYF
TGTGCCATCAGTGAAGGGGTGACTAGCGGGAGGTTTGGCGAGCAGTACTTC
>TRBV4-2|TRBJ2-2|-|TRBD1
CASSARTGVNTGELFF
TGTGCCAGCAGCGCCCGGACAGGGGTTAACACCGGGGAGCTGTTTTTT
>TRBV6-1|TRBJ1-5|-|-
CASSEGPWTDSNQPQHF
TGTGCCAGCAGTGAAGGGCCTTGGACAGATAGCAATCAGCCCCAGCATTTT
>TRBV6-5|TRBJ2-7|once|TRBD2
CASSRSGSGEQYF
TGTGCCAGCAGTCGAAGCGGGAGCGGCGAGCAGTACTTC
>TRBV2|TRBJ2-7|-|TRBD2
CASSVSGRATDEQYF
TGTGCCAGCAGTGTAAGCGGGAGGGCCACTGACGAGCAGTACTTC
>TRBV18|TRBJ2-7|-|TRBD2
CASSPQREGYEQYF
TGTGCCAGCTCACCACAGCGGGAGGGGTACGAGCAGTACTTC
>TRBV5-1|TRBJ1-3|-|-
CASGSGSGNTIYF
TGCGCCAGCGGGAGCGGCTCTGGAAACACCATATATTTT
>TRBV29-1|TRBJ1-5|-|TRBD1
CSVSRTGDQPQHF
TGCAGCGTTTCTAGGACAGGCGATCAGCCCCAGCATTTT
>TRBV24-1|TRBJ2-1|-|TRBD2
CATSDRTSGRGSYNEQFF
TGTGCCACCAGTGATCGGACTAGCGGGAGGGGGTCCTACAATGAGCAGTTCTTC
>TRBV9|TRBJ1-4|-|-
CASSVGIGGGEKLFF
TGTGCCAGCAGCGTAGGTATAGGGGGTGGTGAAAAACTGTTTTTT
>TRBV3-1/TRBV3-2|TRBJ1-1|-|-
CASSQDRRGGPEAFF
TGTGCCAGCAGCCAAGATCGGAGGGGTGGCCCTGAAGCTTTCTTT
>TRBV10-3|TRBJ2-7|-|TRBD1
CAIRLGDRVFDEQYF
TGTGCCATCAGATTAGGGGACAGGGTATTCGACGAGCAGTACTTC
>TRBV11-2|TRBJ2-2|-|TRBD2
CASSLKPPLAGNTGELFF
TGTGCCAGCAGCCTTAAACCTCCCCTAGCGGGTAACACCGGGGAGCTGTTTTTT
>TRBV7-2|TRBJ1-2|-|-
CASSSSGGGYGYTF
TGTGCCAGCAGCTCCTCTGGGGGCGGCTATGGCTACACCTTC
>TRBV27|TRBJ2-7|-|TRBD1
CASSPDRVTYEQYF
TGTGCCAGCAGTCCCGACAGGGTAACCTACGAGCAGTACTTC
>TRBV6-5|TRBJ2-3|once|TRBD2
CASTQREGTDTQYF
TGTGCCAGCACCCAGCGGGAGGGCACAGATACGCAGTATTTT
>TRBV7-8|TRBJ2-2|-|-
CASSHRRPGELFF
TGTGCCAGCAGCCATCGGCGGCCCGGGGAGCTGTTTTTT
>TRBV29-1|TRBJ1-3|few|-
CSVRSGNTIYF
TGCAGCGTTCGGTCTGGAAACACCATATATTTT
>TRBV20-1|TRBJ1-2|-|-
CSARTGNGYTF
TGCAGTGCTAGGACAGGAAATGGCTACACCTTC
>TRBV2|TRBJ1-3|-|-
CASQPTVGQILNTIYF
TGTGCCAGTCAACCAACCGTGGGACAAATATTAAACACCATATATTTT
>TRBV3-1/TRBV3-2|TRBJ1-1|-|-
CASSQAVTNTEAFF
TGTGCCAGCAGCCAAGCGGTTACTAACACTGAAGCTTTCTTT
>TRBV2|TRBJ2-5|-|-
CASTDNQETQYF
TGTGCCAGCACAGATAACCAAGAGACCCAGTACTTC
>TRBV5-4|TRBJ2-3|-|-
CASSLVDGGYTDTQYF
TGTGCCAGCAGCTTGGTTGACGGCGGGTACACAGATACGCAGTATTTT
>TRBV3-1/TRBV3-2|TRBJ1-5|-|-
CASSQEYRQPQHF
TGTGCCAGCAGCCAAGAGTACAGGCAGCCCCAGCATTTT
>TRBV9|TRBJ1-4|-|-
CASSVVAAEKLFF
TGTGCCAGCAGCGTAGTGGCTGCTGAAAAACTGTTTTTT
>TRBV29-1|TRBJ1-1|once|-
CSTVRQDTEAFF
TGCAGCACCGTCCGTCAGGACACTGAAGCTTTCTTT
>TRBV6-2/TRBV6-3|TRBJ1-2|once|TRBD1
CASSYPPTGGDYGYTF
TGTGCCAGCAGTTACCCTCCGACAGGGGGAGACTATGGCTACACCTTC
>TRBV14|TRBJ2-3|-|-
CASSQARLVTDTQYF
TGTGCCAGCAGCCAAGCCCGACTAGTCACAGATACGCAGTATTTT
>TRBV27|TRBJ2-7|-|TRBD2
CASSLRLAGYYEQYF
TGTGCCAGCAGTTTACGACTAGCGGGGTACTACGAGCAGTACTTC
>TRBV28|TRBJ2-1|-|-
CASSLVVGANQFF
TGTGCCAGCAGTTTAGTGGTGGGAGCGAACCAGTTCTTC
>TRBV5-5|TRBJ2-5|-|TRBD1
CASTLGQGEGLETQYF
TGTGCCAGCACCCTAGGACAGGGTGAGGGCTTAGAGACCCAGTACTTC
>TRBV10-3|TRBJ1-2|-|-
CAISEEGYGYTF
TGTGCCATCAGTGAAGAGGGCTATGGCTACACCTTC
>TRBV7-9|TRBJ2-1|-|-
CASSLEGGPRLGEQFF
TGTGCCAGCAGCTTAGAGGGGGGGCCCCGTTTGGGTGAGCAGTTCTTC
>TRBV7-9|TRBJ2-1|-|TRBD2
CASSLIGLAGVEQFF
TGTGCCAGCAGCTTAATAGGACTAGCGGGAGTTGAGCAGTTCTTC
>TRBV11-2|TRBJ2-1|-|-
CASTPPGFSRRNEQFF
TGTGCCAGCACCCCCCCGGGATTCTCGCGGAGGAATGAGCAGTTCTTC
>TRBV5-1|TRBJ2-7|-|TRBD2
CASSLGVGGSYEQYF
TGCGCCAGCAGCCTGGGTGTGGGAGGGTCCTACGAGCAGTACTTC
>TRBV7-3|TRBJ2-7|-|TRBD2
CASSLRAGEGEQYF
TGTGCCAGCAGCTTACGAGCGGGAGAAGGCGAGCAGTACTTC
>TRBV9|TRBJ1-2|-|-
CASSVDTRGDYGYTF
TGTGCCAGCAGCGTAGATACGCGGGGGGACTATGGCTACACCTTC
>TRBV3-1/TRBV3-2|TRBJ1-4|-|-
CASSQPGRRQSNEKLFF
TGTGCCAGCAGCCAGCCCGGGAGGCGGCAGTCTAATGAAAAACTGTTTTTT
>TRBV25-1|TRBJ2-2|-|TRBD1
CASSRGQESNTGELFF
TGTGCCAGCAGCCGCGGACAGGAGTCGAACACCGGGGAGCTGTTTTTT
>TRBV28|TRBJ1-6|-|-
CASHSELNSPLHF
TGTGCCAGCCACTCGGAACTAAATTCACCCCTCCACTTT
>TRBV19|TRBJ1-3|once|-
CASSRRSSGNTIYF
TGTGCCAGTAGTAGGAGGTCTTCTGGAAACACCATATATTTT
>TRBV5-1|TRBJ2-3|-|TRBD2
CASSQSLAGGIADTQYF
TGCGCCAGCAGCCAGAGTCTAGCGGGAGGGATTGCAGATACGCAGTATTTT
>TRBV19|TRBJ1-2|few|-
CASSSIGEHYGYTF
TGTGCCAGTAGTAGCATCGGAGAGCACTATGGCTACACCTTC
>TRBV9|TRBJ2-7|-|-
CASSVVRGSYEQYF
TGTGCCAGCAGCGTAGTGAGGGGGTCGTACGAGCAGTACTTC
>TRBV9|TRBJ2-1|-|TRBD1
CASSVGDRDYNEQFF
TGTGCCAGCAGCGTAGGGGACAGGGACTACAATGAGCAGTTCTTC
>TRBV24-1|TRBJ2-3|once|TRBD2
CATSGPGTSGRGGRTDTQYF
TGTGCCACCAGTGGTCCCGGGACTAGCGGGAGAGGGGGTCGCACAGATACGCAGTATTTT
>TRBV9|TRBJ2-3|-|TRBD1
CASSLTGGLTDTQYF
TGTGCCAGCAGCTTGACAGGGGGCCTGACAGATACGCAGTATTTT